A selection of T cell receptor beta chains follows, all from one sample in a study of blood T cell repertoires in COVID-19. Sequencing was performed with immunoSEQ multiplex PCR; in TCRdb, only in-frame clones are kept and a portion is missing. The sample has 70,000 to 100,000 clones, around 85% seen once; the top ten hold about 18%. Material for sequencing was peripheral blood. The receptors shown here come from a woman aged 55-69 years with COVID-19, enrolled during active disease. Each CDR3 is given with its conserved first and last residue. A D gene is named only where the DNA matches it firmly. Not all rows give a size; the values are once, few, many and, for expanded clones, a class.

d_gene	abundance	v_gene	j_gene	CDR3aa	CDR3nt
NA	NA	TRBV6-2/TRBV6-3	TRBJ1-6	CASSYRGMNNSPLHF	TGTGCCAGCAGTTATCGGGGGATGAATAATTCACCCCTCCACTTT
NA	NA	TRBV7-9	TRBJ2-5	CASSSQGDQETQYF	TGTGCCAGCAGCTCCCAAGGAGACCAAGAGACCCAGTACTTC
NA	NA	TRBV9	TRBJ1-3	CASSVRGAGNTIYF	TGTGCCAGCAGCGTACGGGGTGCTGGAAACACCATATATTTT
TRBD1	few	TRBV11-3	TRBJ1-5	CASSRGQGYSNQPQHF	TGTGCCAGCAGCCGGGGACAGGGTTATAGCAATCAGCCCCAGCATTTT
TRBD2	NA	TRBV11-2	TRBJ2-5	CASSSNSGVPETQYF	TGTGCCAGCAGCTCGAATAGCGGGGTGCCAGAGACCCAGTACTTC
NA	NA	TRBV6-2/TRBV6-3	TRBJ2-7	CASSYSRHMPYEQYF	TGTGCCAGCAGTTACTCACGTCACATGCCCTACGAGCAGTACTTC
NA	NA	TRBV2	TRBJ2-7	CASSERRYEQYF	TGTGCCAGCAGTGAACGGAGGTACGAGCAGTACTTC
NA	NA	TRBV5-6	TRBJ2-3	CASSTGIAWTDTQYF	TGTGCCAGCAGCACCGGAATAGCGTGGACAGATACGCAGTATTTT
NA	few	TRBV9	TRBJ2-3	CASSVGGAPDTQYF	TGTGCCAGCAGCGTAGGCGGGGCCCCAGATACGCAGTATTTT
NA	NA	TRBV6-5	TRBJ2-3	CATSKGPDTQYF	TGTGCCACGTCAAAGGGGCCAGATACGCAGTATTTT
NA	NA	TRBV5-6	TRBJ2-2	CASSLFTNTGELFF	TGTGCCAGCAGCTTGTTTACTAACACCGGGGAGCTGTTTTTT
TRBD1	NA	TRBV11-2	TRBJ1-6	CASSFGTENSPLHF	TGTGCCAGCAGCTTCGGGACAGAAAATTCACCCCTCCACTTT
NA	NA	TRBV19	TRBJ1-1	CASSSPSARSTEAFF	TGTGCCAGTAGTTCCCCCTCCGCGAGAAGCACTGAAGCTTTCTTT
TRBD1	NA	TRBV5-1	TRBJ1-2	CASSATTGTEIYGYTF	TGCGCCAGCAGCGCGACTACCGGGACAGAGATCTATGGCTACACCTTC
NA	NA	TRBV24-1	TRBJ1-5	CATSDLSAAQPQHF	TGTGCCACCAGTGACCTATCAGCGGCTCAGCCCCAGCATTTT
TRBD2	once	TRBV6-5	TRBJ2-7	CASSEGTTLSYEQYF	TGTGCCAGCAGCGAGGGGACTACACTTTCCTACGAGCAGTACTTC
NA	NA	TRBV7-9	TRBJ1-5	CASSLEGGNQPQHF	TGTGCCAGCAGCCTCGAGGGGGGCAATCAGCCCCAGCATTTT
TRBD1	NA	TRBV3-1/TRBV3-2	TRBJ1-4	CASSQRYDREANEKLFF	TGTGCCAGCAGCCAACGATACGACAGGGAAGCTAATGAAAAACTGTTTTTT